This T cell receptor beta chain was sequenced in a study of shared clonotypes between healthy human individuals. As for the study in general: Three plates were used per donor for CD4 naive, three for CD4 memory, two for CD8 naive and one for CD8 memory. Study outcomes and limitations: Richness estimates generally favored naive over memory subsets. Exclusively blood specimens were collected; tissue repertoires likely differ.

In the original analysis: There were no quality scores in the junction-only immunoSEQ sequences, so filtering differed. TCRdb's copy holds only in-frame clones and misses some; the assay was immunoSEQ multiplex PCR. D and trimming come from the DNA, and the V and J calls and clone size come from that table. The data show about 2.4 million clones, with approximately 92% seen just once and roughly 0.13% held by the top ten. Comments on this clone: Its antigen is still unknown.

The length of the CDR3 is 14 residues. Germline CDR1 is SGDLS and CDR2 is YYNGEE. The V and J ends lost 1 base and 5 bases respectively, with 9 bases between them. Sequenced input: naive CD4+ T cells sorted from blood. Regarding subset: CD45RA+ positively selected. The chain has TRBV9 and TRBJ2-2; a possible D gene is TRBD1 (5 bases). The sequence was obtained from a man between 18 and 29 years old in good health. CDR3 DNA sequence: TGTGCCAGCAGCGTATCTCCAGGGACCGGGGAGCTGTTTTTT. Translation: CASSVSPGTGELFF.